This T cell receptor beta chain was retrieved from a study of shared clonotypes between healthy human individuals. Healthy HIV-negative adults with no recent acute infections or vaccinations were recruited as donors. The germline V gene has CDR1 SGHTA and CDR2 FQGNSA. The CDR3 is 14 residues long. Trimming cost V 5 bases and J 0 bases, with 8 bases left between them. Whole-study results and caveats: Blood was the only sampled material, and tissue repertoires likely differ. What rarefaction showed was incomplete sorted-subset sequencing despite large depth.

With regard to this clone: Its antigen is unknown.

As processed by the authors: ImmunoSEQ only sent back junction sequences with no quality scores, so filtering was done differently. The table came from immunoSEQ multiplex PCR; TCRdb's copy has only in-frame clones and leaves some out. The DNA gave D and trimming, while V, J and clone size come from that table. This table has roughly 1 million clones, 70% to 80% appearing once. The sequenced sample consisted of memory CD4+ T cells from PBMCs. Subset given: CD45RA-negative fraction. J is TRBJ1-5 and V is TRBV7-2; D uncertain. The clonotype comes from a man younger than 35 in good health. Some clones in this sample may be carry-over from other donors' samples. DNA for the CDR3: TGTGCCAGCAGCGAAACTAATAGCAATCAGCCCCAGCATTTT. This encodes CASSETNSNQPQHF.